These T cell receptor beta chains were read from a single sample in a study of chemoradiotherapy in HPV16-positive cancers. Sequencing used immunoSEQ multiplex PCR; TCRdb keeps in-frame clones, though not all of them. The sample shows 9,500 to 15,000 clones, around 89% of them seen only once. This material consisted of blood, taken from a patient who underwent chemoradiotherapy. The receptors shown here come from a human donor with HPV-associated anogenital cancer. Both conserved end residues are part of each CDR3. A D gene is named only where the DNA matches it firmly.

d_gene,v_gene,j_gene,CDR3aa,CDR3nt
-,TRBV13,TRBJ1-1,CASSPTSGLGTEAFF,TGTGCCAGCAGCCCCACCTCGGGGTTAGGCACTGAAGCTTTCTTT
-,TRBV19,TRBJ1-2,CASSIARTNYGYTF,TGTGCCAGTAGTATAGCTCGGACGAACTATGGCTACACCTTC
TRBD1,TRBV30,TRBJ2-7,CAWWGQGMNEQYF,TGTGCCTGGTGGGGACAGGGTATGAACGAGCAGTACTTC
TRBD1,TRBV4-2,TRBJ2-7,CASSQEGSWGTGEYEQYF,TGTGCCAGCAGCCAAGAGGGTAGTTGGGGGACAGGGGAATACGAGCAGTACTTC
-,TRBV5-4,TRBJ2-7,CASSPPRSFVPYEQYF,TGTGCCAGCAGCCCCCCGCGCAGCTTTGTCCCCTACGAGCAGTACTTC
-,TRBV7-9,TRBJ2-1,CASRDIYNEQFF,TGTGCCAGCCGGGACATTTACAATGAGCAGTTCTTC
-,TRBV11-2,TRBJ2-7,CASSLAGSYEQYF,TGTGCCAGCAGCTTAGCAGGGTCCTACGAGCAGTACTTC
-,TRBV5-4,TRBJ2-7,CASSGGGSDEQYF,TGTGCCAGCAGCGGAGGGGGGAGCGACGAGCAGTACTTC
TRBD2,TRBV5-1,TRBJ2-7,CASRGGRSYEQYF,TGCGCCAGCAGGGGGGGGAGGAGTTACGAGCAGTACTTC
-,TRBV6-1,TRBJ1-1,CASSESGEGYTEAFF,TGTGCCAGCAGTGAATCAGGGGAGGGGTACACTGAAGCTTTCTTT
-,TRBV6-5,TRBJ1-2,CASSYSAGVGTGYTF,TGTGCCAGCAGTTACTCGGCAGGCGTCGGAACAGGCTACACCTTC
TRBD1,TRBV18,TRBJ1-1,CASSSLKGQGSEAFF,TGTGCCAGCTCATCCCTCAAAGGACAGGGGAGTGAAGCTTTCTTT
TRBD2,TRBV4-2,TRBJ2-3,CASSRYGGAGTDTQYF,TGTGCCAGCAGCCGATACGGGGGGGCCGGGACAGATACGCAGTATTTT
-,TRBV4-2,TRBJ1-1,CASSHPPAGGVTEAFF,TGTGCCAGCAGCCATCCCCCAGCCGGGGGCGTTACTGAAGCTTTCTTT